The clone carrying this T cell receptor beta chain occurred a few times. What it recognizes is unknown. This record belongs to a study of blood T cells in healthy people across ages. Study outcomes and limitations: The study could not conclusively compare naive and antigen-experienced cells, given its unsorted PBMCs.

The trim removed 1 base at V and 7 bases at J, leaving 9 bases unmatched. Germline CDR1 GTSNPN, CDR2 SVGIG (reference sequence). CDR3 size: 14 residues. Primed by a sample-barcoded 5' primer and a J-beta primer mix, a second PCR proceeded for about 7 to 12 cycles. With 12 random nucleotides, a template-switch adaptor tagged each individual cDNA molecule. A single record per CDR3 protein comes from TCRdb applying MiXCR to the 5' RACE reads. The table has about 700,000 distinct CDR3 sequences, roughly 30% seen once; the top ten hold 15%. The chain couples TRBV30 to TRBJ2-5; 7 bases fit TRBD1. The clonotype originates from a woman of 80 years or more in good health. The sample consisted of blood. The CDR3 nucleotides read TGTGCCTGGAGTGCTGGGACCCCAGGGGGGACCCAGTACTTC. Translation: CAWSAGTPGGTQYF.